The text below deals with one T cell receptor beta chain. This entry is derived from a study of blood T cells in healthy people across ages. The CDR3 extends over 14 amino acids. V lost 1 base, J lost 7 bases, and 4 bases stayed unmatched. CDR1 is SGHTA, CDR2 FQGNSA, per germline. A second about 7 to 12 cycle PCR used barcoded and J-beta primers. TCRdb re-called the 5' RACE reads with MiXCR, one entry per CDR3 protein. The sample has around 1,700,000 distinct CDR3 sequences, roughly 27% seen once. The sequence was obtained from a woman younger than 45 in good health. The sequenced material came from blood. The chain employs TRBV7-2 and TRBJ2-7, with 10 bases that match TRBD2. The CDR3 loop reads CASSLDPTSGEQYF. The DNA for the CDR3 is TGTGCCAGCAGCTTAGATCCGACTAGCGGGGAGCAGTACTTC.